The 8 T cell receptor beta chains reported below all come from one sample, sequenced in a study of cytomegalovirus exposure and HLA in healthy donors. PCR used 60 Vbeta primers and 13 Jbeta primers. Using immunoSEQ multiplex PCR, the repertoire was profiled, and TCRdb retains in-frame clones only, with some absent. The sample contains about 190,000 clones, around 77% of which appear only once. The sample taken for sequencing was PBMCs. The receptor source for this set is a woman younger than 35 in good health and CMV-seronegative.

The rearrangement uses TRBV7-2 and TRBJ2-1; D perhaps matches TRBD2 (5 bases). The CDR3 has 14 residues. Germline V gene data show CDR1 as SGHTA and CDR2 as FQGNSA. Trimming took off 4 bases at V and 6 bases at J, with 13 bases between the two ends. CDR3 bases: TGTGCCAGCAGCTGGGCGGCCAGCGGCAATGAGCAGTTCTTC. Encoded protein: CASSWAASGNEQFF. Full variable domain (remainder filled in from reference TRBV7-2 and TRBJ2-1): GAGVSQSPSNKVTEKGKDVELRCDPISGHTALYWYRQSLGQGLEFLIYFQGNSAPDKSGLPSDRFSAERTGGSVSTLTIQRTQQEDSAVYLCASSWAASGNEQFFGPGTRLTVL.

The chain couples TRBV29-1 to TRBJ2-5, with 10 bases that match TRBD1. The trim removed 2 bases at V and 4 bases at J, leaving 1 base unmatched. Germline CDR1 reads SQVTM; CDR2 reads ANQGSEA. The CDR3 is 13 residues long. CDR3 nucleotide sequence: TGCAGCGTTGAATGGGACAGGGGAGAGACCCAGTACTTC. Protein product: CSVEWDRGETQYF.

The chain couples TRBV5-1 to TRBJ2-2, with a possible D match to TRBD2 (6 bases). CDR1 and CDR2 from the germline V gene are SGHRS and YFSETQ. The CDR3 runs 16 residues. Trimming took off 4 bases at V and 1 base at J, with 14 bases between the two ends. CDR3 nucleotides: TGCGCCAGCAGCCCCCTAGCGACCTTGAACACCGGGGAGCTGTTTTTT. Its translation is CASSPLATLNTGELFF.

This chain joins TRBV14 and TRBJ2-1, with 13 bases identical to TRBD2. Germline loops: CDR1 SGHDN, CDR2 FVKESK. The trim removed 5 bases at V and 4 bases at J, leaving 2 bases unmatched. The length of the CDR3 is 15 residues. The CDR3 DNA reads as TGTGCCAGCAGCGGGGGACTAGCGGGGTACAATGAGCAGTTCTTC. Its protein is CASSGGLAGYNEQFF. Complete variable domain (other parts from reference TRBV14 and TRBJ2-1): EAGVTQFPSHSVIEKGQTVTLRCDPISGHDNLYWYRRVMGKEIKFLLHFVKESKQDESGMPNNRFLAERTGGTYSTLKVQPAELEDSGVYFCASSGGLAGYNEQFFGPGTRLTVL.

The chain is built from TRBV7-2 and TRBJ2-7; 10 bases are a match to TRBD2. V lost 3 bases and J lost 1; bases outside the gene matches: 6. The CDR3 runs 16 residues. Looked up from germline, CDR1 is SGHTA and CDR2 is FQGNSA. The CDR3: CASSFALAGESYEQYF. The CDR3 region has the DNA TGTGCCAGCAGCTTCGCCCTAGCGGGAGAATCCTACGAGCAGTACTTC.

J is TRBJ2-5 and V is TRBV7-3, with TRBD2 matching over 9 bases. The CDR3 covers 16 residues. CDR1 SGHTA and CDR2 FQGTGA come from the germline V gene. After removal of 5 bases from V and 3 bases from J, the junction contained 10 bases not matched to a gene. Here the CDR3 DNA reads TGTGCCAGCAGCCCCGGACGCGGGAGGGGAGAAGAGACCCAGTACTTC. It is translated as CASSPGRGRGEETQYF.

The rearrangement links TRBV7-9 to TRBJ1-1; D gene unclear. Germline CDR1 and CDR2: SEHNR and FQNEAQ (reference sequence). The CDR3 spans 10 residues. Trimming pared 10 bases from V and 0 bases from J, leaving 3 bases between. DNA of the CDR3: TGTGCCACCTTGAACACTGAAGCTTTCTTT. This codes for CATLNTEAFF.

The CDR3 nucleotides are TGTGCCACCAGCATCGGGAGGGGGTTCGGCTACACCTTC. Amino acid sequence: CATSIGRGFGYTF. This chain links TRBV15 with TRBJ1-2; D possibly corresponds to TRBD1 (6 bases). The CDR3 extends over 13 amino acids. V dropped 4 bases and J dropped 8 bases, with 14 bases sitting between them. Germline values: CDR1 LNHNV, CDR2 YYDKDF (reference sequence). The full variable domain, rest sourced from reference TRBV15 and TRBJ1-2, is DAMVIQNPRYQVTQFGKPVTLSCSQTLNHNVMYWYQQKSSQAPKLLFHYYDKDFNNEADTPDNFQSRRPNTSFCFLDIRSPGLGDTAMYLCATSIGRGFGYTFGSGTRLTVV.